This TCR beta chain was observed in a study of cytomegalovirus exposure and HLA in healthy donors. Study-level results: The authors confirmed in vitro that a few CMV-associated chains were specific for CMV antigens.

60 Vbeta and 13 Jbeta primers were used in PCR. In the original workflow: Approximately 9.9 million of about 80 million unique TCR beta chains were shared, per a later count. Assay used: immunoSEQ multiplex PCR; TCRdb lists only in-frame clones, some missing. V, J and clone size were drawn from that table, and D and trimming were deduced from the DNA. This table has fewer than 150,000 clones, around 78% appearing once. This CDR3 contains 12 residues. With 4 bases removed from V and 8 bases from J, the gap between germline ends came to 9 bases. CDR1 and CDR2 (germline): MDHEN, SYDVKM. Remarks on this clone: Its target is unknown.

The origin of this receptor is a woman in her thirties or forties in good health and CMV-seropositive. The V call is TRBV28, the J call TRBJ2-1; D possibly corresponds to TRBD2 (6 bases). The sample was PBMCs. CDR3 amino acids: CASSSSAYEQFF. The CDR3 region has the DNA TGTGCCAGCAGTTCTAGCGCCTATGAGCAGTTCTTC.